This T cell receptor (beta chain) came from a study of blood T cells in healthy people across ages. Findings and limits, study-wide: Observed TCR beta diversity showed a strong correlation with the percentage of naive T cells as measured by flow cytometry. Among long-lived donors, naive CD4+ cells were more numerous and diversity higher than in aged donors.

Points on this clonotype: Antigen unknown.

It was with a sample-barcoded 5' primer and a J-beta primer mix that a second PCR of roughly 7 to 12 cycles was run. TCRdb reanalysed the 5' RACE reads using MiXCR and keeps one entry per CDR3 protein. The sample has 1.5 million to 1.9 million distinct CDR3 sequences; about 42% are singletons. Each donor supplied ten milliliters of peripheral blood. Per sample, at least 6 micrograms of total RNA were extracted. The TCR originated in a woman between 18 and 29 years old in good health. The sample comprised blood.

The CDR3 region is CASSYYQGLAGDDTQYF. The DNA for the CDR3 is TGTGCCAGCAGTTACTACCAAGGACTAGCGGGAGACGATACGCAGTATTTT. This chain links TRBV6-2 or TRBV6-3 with TRBJ2-3; 13 nucleotides agree with TRBD2. V dropped 1 base and J dropped 6; count of bases not matched to a gene: 7. Germline V CDR1 and CDR2: MNHEY, SVGEGT. The CDR3 length is 17 residues.